This T cell receptor (beta chain) stems from a study of graft-versus-host responses after intestinal transplantation. Overall study: Multivisceral, liver-intestinal, or isolated intestinal grafts went to recipients. The study's findings and limits: Early HvG declines after transplant were associated with peak circulating GvH clone levels. Some GvH clones appeared in ileal mucosa or blood before recipient bone marrow.

Between the trimmed V and J ends, which lost 10 bases and 4 bases, there was a span of 13 bases. The CDR3 has 12 residues. The germline V gene has CDR1 SEHNR and CDR2 FQNEAQ (reference sequence). Irradiated stimulators labeled with violet dye, about 200,000 in number, were plated with about 200,000 CFSE-labeled responders. Dividing CFSE-low CD3+CD4+ and CD3+CD8+ responders were isolated by sorting after the reaction. Method: immunoSEQ multiplex PCR; TCRdb's copy keeps in-frame clones and lacks some. The table lists some 19,000 clones, roughly two fifths of them singletons. The V call is TRBV7-9, the J call TRBJ1-1; D is ambiguous. Sequencing used alloreactive CD8+ T cells from a mixed lymphocyte reaction culture, obtained before intestinal transplant. Documented subset: CFSE-low proliferating T cells sorted from approximately 6-day pre-transplant mixed lymphocyte reaction (GvH or HvG direction). The TCR was taken from a human patient who received an intestinal transplant. The CDR3 region is CATPPDGTEAFF. In nucleotides, the CDR3 is TGTGCCACCCCGCCGGATGGCACTGAAGCTTTCTTT.